The T cell receptor (beta chain) under discussion was sequenced for a study of shared clonotypes between healthy human individuals. The assay was carried out at the deep level. Assay used: immunoSEQ multiplex PCR; TCRdb lists only in-frame clones, some missing. The table records roughly 300,000 clones, 73% of them present only once. Germline V gene sequence: CDR1 DFQATT, CDR2 SNEGSKA (reference sequence). V lost 6 bases and J 4 bases, leaving 9 bases between the germline ends. The CDR3 is 11 residues long. This clone was detected only once. The chain recombines TRBV20-1 with TRBJ2-5; D is perhaps TRBD1 (5 bases). The TCR originated in a young man in good health. The specimen sequenced was memory CD4+ T cells sorted from blood. Subset indicated: CD45RA-negative fraction. DNA of the CDR3: TGCAGTGCGGCCGACAGAGAGACCCAGTACTTC. Translation: CSAADRETQYF.